Listed below are T cell receptor beta chains from one sample, sequenced in a study of blood T cell repertoires in COVID-19. Libraries were prepared by immunoSEQ multiplex PCR; TCRdb keeps only in-frame clonotypes and omits some of them. The sample has about 73,000 clones; approximately 80% are singletons. The specimen sequenced was peripheral blood. The receptors come from a man at least 80 years old with active or convalescent COVID-19. The CDR3 runs from the conserved cysteine through the conserved F or W.

len: 15; j_gene: TRBJ2-2; v_gene: TRBV6-5; CDR3aa: CASSPRTWSSGELFF
len: 13; j_gene: TRBJ1-5; v_gene: TRBV30; CDR3aa: CAWKGPREGPQHF
len: 16; j_gene: TRBJ2-3; v_gene: TRBV5-4; CDR3aa: CASRPGERMNTDTQYF
len: 13; j_gene: TRBJ2-3; v_gene: TRBV7-9; CDR3aa: CASSSSVPDTQYF
len: 15; j_gene: TRBJ2-7; v_gene: TRBV11-3; CDR3aa: CASSWVGQGPYEQYF
len: 18; j_gene: TRBJ1-6; v_gene: TRBV21-1; CDR3aa: CASSKAPRDRVVNSPLHF
len: 14; j_gene: TRBJ2-7; v_gene: TRBV6-5; CDR3aa: CASSPGQGGYEQYF
len: 15; j_gene: TRBJ2-7; v_gene: TRBV21-1; CDR3aa: CASSTNRGPSYEQYF
len: 15; j_gene: TRBJ2-1; v_gene: TRBV10-2; CDR3aa: CASSEAGHFGNEQFF
len: 13; j_gene: TRBJ2-3; v_gene: TRBV7-8; CDR3aa: CASSFGGTDTQYF
len: 15; j_gene: TRBJ2-5; v_gene: TRBV25-1; CDR3aa: CASSLPLTGGETQYF
len: 14; j_gene: TRBJ1-2; v_gene: TRBV30; CDR3aa: CAWSPTRTNYGYTF
len: 14; j_gene: TRBJ2-7; v_gene: TRBV6-1; CDR3aa: CASSERDRGREQYF
len: 14; j_gene: TRBJ1-5; v_gene: TRBV28; CDR3aa: CASSGTGKNQPQHF
len: 16; j_gene: TRBJ2-7; v_gene: TRBV6-6; CDR3aa: CASSYPGTTPPYEQYF
len: 14; j_gene: TRBJ1-1; v_gene: TRBV7-6; CDR3aa: CASSVQVLGTEAFF
len: 13; j_gene: TRBJ2-1; v_gene: TRBV19; CDR3aa: CASSMDSYNEQFF
len: 12; j_gene: TRBJ1-1; v_gene: TRBV19; CDR3aa: CASSTYRAEAFF
len: 13; j_gene: TRBJ1-1; v_gene: TRBV5-4; CDR3aa: CASSTGGAAEAFF
len: 16; j_gene: TRBJ2-3; v_gene: TRBV29-1; CDR3aa: CSVDSWSSGSTDTQYF
len: 16; j_gene: TRBJ1-3; v_gene: TRBV7-6; CDR3aa: CASSQWGVSSGNTIYF
len: 14; j_gene: TRBJ2-2; v_gene: TRBV5-1; CDR3aa: CASSPTGNTGELFF
len: 15; j_gene: TRBJ2-3; v_gene: TRBV30; CDR3aa: CAWSALGGGRDTQYF
len: 13; j_gene: TRBJ1-5; v_gene: TRBV19; CDR3aa: CASSIPGNQPQHF
len: 15; j_gene: TRBJ2-7; v_gene: TRBV28; CDR3aa: CASSRAGGPSYEQYF
len: 12; j_gene: TRBJ2-3; v_gene: TRBV3-1/TRBV3-2; CDR3aa: CASSQERDTQYF
len: 17; j_gene: TRBJ2-2; v_gene: TRBV5-4; CDR3aa: CASSTGTELAGGRELFF
len: 15; j_gene: TRBJ1-1; v_gene: TRBV19; CDR3aa: CASRNLYRGRSEAFF
len: 16; j_gene: TRBJ2-5; v_gene: TRBV18; CDR3aa: CASSRGTSGDKETQYF
len: 15; j_gene: TRBJ1-1; v_gene: TRBV6-5; CDR3aa: CASTKTRAGGTEAFF
len: 19; j_gene: TRBJ2-4; v_gene: TRBV5-1; CDR3aa: CASSSRTSGGDLAKNIQYF
len: 16; j_gene: TRBJ2-2; v_gene: TRBV24-1; CDR3aa: CATSGGLAGATGELFF
len: 12; j_gene: TRBJ2-5; v_gene: TRBV29-1; CDR3aa: CSAGQFQETQYF
len: 15; j_gene: TRBJ2-5; v_gene: TRBV7-9; CDR3aa: CASSLYTPIQETQYF
len: 15; j_gene: TRBJ1-2; v_gene: TRBV5-1; CDR3aa: CASSLASGGARGYTF
len: 19; j_gene: TRBJ2-3; v_gene: TRBV27; CDR3aa: CASSHTQGRTGGGTDTQYF
len: 15; j_gene: TRBJ2-1; v_gene: TRBV18; CDR3aa: CASSPGQGVFSEQFF
len: 13; j_gene: TRBJ2-3; v_gene: TRBV5-1; CDR3aa: CASRRGSTDTQYF
len: 14; j_gene: TRBJ1-2; v_gene: TRBV11-2; CDR3aa: CASRTGGAGHGYIF
len: 16; j_gene: TRBJ1-2; v_gene: TRBV5-4; CDR3aa: CASSLGPDRRSYGYTF
len: 14; j_gene: TRBJ2-1; v_gene: TRBV5-1; CDR3aa: CASRAGPGYNEQFF
len: 18; j_gene: TRBJ2-1; v_gene: TRBV4-1; CDR3aa: CASSQGILRSLSYNEQFF
len: 16; j_gene: TRBJ2-5; v_gene: TRBV5-1; CDR3aa: CASSGQGRGLQETQYF
len: 17; j_gene: TRBJ1-5; v_gene: TRBV19; CDR3aa: CASSPRRGTDLNQPQHF
len: 14; j_gene: TRBJ2-5; v_gene: TRBV30; CDR3aa: CAWSVMSSGGVSHF